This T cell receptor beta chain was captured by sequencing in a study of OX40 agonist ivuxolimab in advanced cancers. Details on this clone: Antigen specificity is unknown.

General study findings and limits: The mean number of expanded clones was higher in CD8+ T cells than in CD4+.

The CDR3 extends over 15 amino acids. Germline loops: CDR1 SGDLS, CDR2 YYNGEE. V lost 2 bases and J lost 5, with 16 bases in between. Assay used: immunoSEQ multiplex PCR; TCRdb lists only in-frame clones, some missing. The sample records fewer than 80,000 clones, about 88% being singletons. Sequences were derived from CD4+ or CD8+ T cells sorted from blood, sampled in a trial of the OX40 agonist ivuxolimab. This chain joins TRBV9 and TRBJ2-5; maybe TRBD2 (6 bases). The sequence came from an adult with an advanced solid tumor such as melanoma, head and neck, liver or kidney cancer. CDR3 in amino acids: CASSVGAAGGETQYF. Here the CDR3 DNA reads TGTGCCAGCAGCGTGGGTGCGGCAGGAGGGGAGACCCAGTACTTC.